This T cell receptor beta chain was found in a study of T cells after yellow fever vaccination. Regarding the study as a whole: Abundant clonotypes from the bulk population could have been carried over as contaminants into FACS-sorted repertoires. CD4 and CD8 compartments shared a small share of clonotypes, likely from convergent recombination. Weaker overall, the secondary response nonetheless peaked faster (day 5 versus 15).

TCRdb reanalysed the 5' RACE reads using MiXCR and keeps one entry per CDR3 protein. Of a few hundred thousand distinct CDR3 sequences in the sample, 3.5% to 4.5% were seen once. The ends were cut back, 2 bases at V and 3 bases at J, with 6 bases in the middle. CDR3 length: 13 residues. From germline, CDR1 is SGHDT and CDR2 YYEEEE. As to this clonotype: Its antigen is still unknown.

Source: PBMCs, taken 5 days after the yellow fever booster vaccination. This TCR derives from a man aged 18 to 29 who received the YFV17D yellow fever vaccine. The chain links TRBV5-6 to TRBJ1-5; no reliable D call. The CDR3 loop is CASSFGTNQPQHF. Here the CDR3 DNA reads TGTGCCAGCAGCTTTGGTACCAATCAGCCCCAGCATTTT.